This section outlines one TCR beta chain sequence together with its context. The antigen is undetermined. The data were obtained in a study of CXCR3-negative and CXCR3-positive naive CD8 T cells. About the research overall: The total count of TRB reads reached around 140 million, and each library contributed about 1.5 +/- 0.3 million.

This CDR3 region has 14 residues. CDR1 ENHRY and CDR2 SYGVKD come from the germline V gene. CD45RO-CCR7+CD27+CD95- was the phenotype of naive CD8+ T cells. In preparing the TRB cDNA libraries, 5' RACE with UMI labels was used. TCRdb re-called the 5' RACE reads and catalogs CDR3 proteins one per entry, DNA excluded. This sample's table has more than 75,000 distinct CDR3 sequences. Overall study findings and caveats: Naive cells that were CXCR3-negative or CXCR3-positive used TRBV-TRBJ genes alike, while memory cells diverged. Hydrophobicity was higher for TRB CDR3s found in CXCR3-positive naive cells than in CXCR3-negative naive cells.

The chain combines TRBV10-3 with TRBJ2-3; lacking DNA, the TRBD2 call made by TCRdb goes unchecked. The sample was naive CXCR3+ CD8+ T cells from blood. Regarding subset: CD45RO-CCR7+CD27+CD95- naive CD8+ T cells expressing CXCR3 (TNR3+). The receptor was derived from a human donor in good health. Some clones in this sample may be carry-over from other donors' samples. This chain's CDR3 is CAISVEGLGDTQYF.